Following are 25 T cell receptor beta chains from one sample sequenced in a study of shared clonotypes between healthy human individuals. Sequencing used immunoSEQ multiplex PCR; TCRdb keeps in-frame clones, though not all of them. The data contain around 500,000 clones, roughly 80% of them singletons. Sequenced sample: PBMCs. These receptors were collected from a woman aged 40 to 50 in good health. Some clones in this sample may be carry-over from other donors' samples.

Concerning this clone: A single base is all that separates this from a far larger clone, so a read error is likely. The V gene is TRBV11-1, the J gene TRBJ1-1; no firm D call. The germline V gene has CDR1 SGHAT and CDR2 FQDESV (reference sequence). Trimming cost V 1 base and J 8 bases, with 8 bases left between them. The CDR3 runs to 12 residues. The CDR3 DNA reads TGTGCCAGCAGCTTAGATAGCGGGGAAGCTTTCTTT. Translated, it gives CASSLDSGEAFF. The variable domain in full, with the rest retrieved from reference TRBV11-1 and TRBJ1-1, is EAEVAQSPRYKITEKSQAVAFWCDPISGHATLYWYRQILGQGPELLVQFQDESVVDDSQLPKDRFSAERLKGVDSTLKIQPAELGDSAMYLCASSLDSGEAFFGQGTRLTVV.

The CDR3 nucleotides are TGTGCCAGCAGTGTCATATTGAACACTGAAGCTTTCTTT. Its protein product is CASSVILNTEAFF. This chain connects TRBV28 to TRBJ1-1, with no clear D. This CDR3 region has 13 residues. V dropped 5 bases and J dropped 0 bases, with 7 bases sitting between them. Germline CDR1 reads MDHEN; CDR2 reads SYDVKM.

This clone was detected a few times. J is TRBJ2-2 and V is TRBV18, with D uncertain. This CDR3 is 16 amino acids long. V was cut by 4 bases and J by 7 bases, with 19 bases left in between. Germline V lookup: CDR1 KGHSH, CDR2 LQKENI. CDR3 sequence (DNA): TGTGCCAGCTCACGTTCCCCCCCTCCTCCTGGCGGGGAGCTGTTTTTT. This sequence encodes CASSRSPPPPGGELFF.

The chain couples TRBV7-3 to TRBJ2-3; 8 bases match TRBD2. CDR3 length: 15 amino acids. CDR1 and CDR2 (germline): SGHTA, FQGTGA. The trim removed 3 bases at V and 2 bases at J, leaving 4 bases unmatched. CDR3 sequence: CASSLSGSSTDTQYF. CDR3 coding DNA: TGTGCCAGCAGCTTGAGCGGGAGTTCCACAGATACGCAGTATTTT.

The V call is TRBV7-9, the J call TRBJ2-7, with a tentative D call TRBD2 (5 bases). The V end was cut by 5 bases, the J end by 9 bases, with 14 bases between. This CDR3 has 12 amino acids. Germline V CDR1 and CDR2: SEHNR, FQNEAQ (reference sequence). Here the CDR3 DNA reads TGTGCCAGCAGCGTAGGCCGGGGTGGGCAGTACTTC. Translating gives CASSVGRGGQYF. Full variable domain (remainder filled in from reference TRBV7-9 and TRBJ2-7): DTGVSQNPRHKITKRGQNVTFRCDPISEHNRLYWYRQTLGQGPEFLTYFQNEAQLEKSRLLSDRFSAERPKGSFSTLEIQRTEQGDSAMYLCASSVGRGGQYFGPGTRLTVT.

CDR3 nucleotide sequence: TGTGCCAGCTCACCACCAACCAAAATCCGGGGGACTGAAGCTTTCTTT. It translates to CASSPPTKIRGTEAFF. The chain combines TRBV18 with TRBJ1-1; D is perhaps TRBD1 (5 bases). The CDR3 is made up of 16 amino acids. Trimming took off 0 bases at V and 5 bases at J, with 16 bases between the two ends. Germline V gene lookup returns CDR1 KGHSH and CDR2 LQKENI.

This clone has ten or more counts. In the same sample, other DNA sequences code for this CDR3. The chain links TRBV11-2 to TRBJ2-7, with 9 nucleotides matching TRBD1. The V and J ends lost 3 bases and 4 bases, in that order; junction bases with no gene match: 7. The germline CDR1 and CDR2 sequences are SGHAT and FQNNGV. The CDR3 length is 15 residues. CDR3 amino acids: CASSLQTGGGYEQYF. The CDR3 coding sequence is TGTGCCAGCAGCTTGCAGACAGGGGGGGGTTACGAGCAGTACTTC.

The chain combines TRBV7-9 with TRBJ2-7; TRBD2 is a possible D gene (5 bases). The V gene lost 5 bases and the J gene lost 6 bases, with 14 bases spanning the gap. The CDR3 covers 13 residues. The V gene's germline CDR1 is SEHNR and CDR2 FQNEAQ (reference sequence). The CDR3 DNA reads as TGTGCCAGCAGCCTGAACCTAGAGGGCGAGCAGTACTTC. It yields the protein CASSLNLEGEQYF.

The V and J genes are TRBV6-5 and TRBJ2-1; no firm D call. V was shortened by 0 bases and J by 6 bases, with 9 bases between the two germline ends. This CDR3 is built from 14 residues. Germline CDR1 reads MNHEY; CDR2 reads SVGAGI. The CDR3 DNA sequence: TGTGCCAGCAGTTACTCACGAGTCGGCAATGAGCAGTTCTTC. Translation gives CASSYSRVGNEQFF.

To note about this clone: A far bigger clonotype differs at one base, so this is likely a read error. In the same sample, other DNA sequences code for this CDR3. This chain joins TRBV5-1 and TRBJ2-2; D tentatively reads TRBD1 or TRBD2 (6 bases each). The V gene lost 4 bases and the J gene lost 2 bases, with 15 bases spanning the gap. The CDR3 contains 16 residues. CDR1 SGHRS and CDR2 YFSETQ come from the germline V gene. This chain's CDR3 is CASSTGTGTNTGELFF. DNA of the CDR3: TGCGCCAGCAGCACAGGGACTGGCACTAACACCGGGGAGCTGTTTTTT.

The V call is TRBV7-3, the J call TRBJ2-7; TRBD1 might be the D (5 bases). This CDR3 has 12 amino acids. Per the germline V gene, CDR1 is SGHTA and CDR2 is FQGTGA. With 3 bases removed from V and 3 bases from J, the gap between germline ends came to 6 bases. Here the CDR3 reads CASSFDSYEQYF. The CDR3 DNA reads as TGTGCCAGCAGCTTTGACAGCTACGAGCAGTACTTC. Full variable domain (missing parts from reference TRBV7-3 and TRBJ2-7): GAGVSQTPSNKVTEKGKYVELRCDPISGHTALYWYRQSLGQGPEFLIYFQGTGAADDSGLPNDRFFAVRPEGSVSTLKIQRTERGDSAVYLCASSFDSYEQYFGPGTRLTVT.

The chain joins TRBV4-1 to TRBJ2-1; TRBD2 matches at 8 bases. The V segment lost 3 bases and the J segment 3 bases; nucleotides outside the gene matches: 7. The V gene's germline CDR1 is MGHRA and CDR2 YSYEKL. The CDR3 contains 16 residues. CDR3: CASSQSLAGLYNEQFF. CDR3 DNA: TGCGCCAGCAGCCAGTCTCTAGCGGGCCTCTACAATGAGCAGTTCTTC.

As to this clone: A much bigger clone sits one base away, suggesting this may be a read error. The chain couples TRBV23-1 to TRBJ2-7; 10 bases are shared with TRBD2. TRBV23-1 is identified as an open reading frame with a role that is uncertain. There are 18 residues in the CDR3. CDR3 in amino acids: CASGQSRVAGGHSYEQYF. The DNA of the CDR3 is TGCGCCAGCGGTCAATCGAGAGTAGCGGGAGGCCACTCCTACGAGCAGTACTTC.

In the case of this clone: Other DNA variants within this sample encode the same CDR3. The chain recombines TRBV9 with TRBJ1-4; D unresolved. The V and J ends lost 4 bases and 0 bases respectively, with 7 bases between them. CDR1 is SGDLS, CDR2 YYNGEE, per germline. The CDR3 is 14 residues long. The CDR3 loop is CASSPSATNEKLFF. The CDR3 nucleotides are TGTGCCAGCAGCCCCAGTGCAACTAATGAAAAACTGTTTTTT.

In the case of this clone: The same CDR3 also results from other DNA sequences found in this sample. This chain uses TRBV5-1 with TRBJ2-7; TRBD1 or TRBD2 may be the D gene (5 bases each). The ends were cut back, 0 bases at V and 0 bases at J, with 7 bases in the middle. The CDR3 totals 14 residues. Germline V gene sequence: CDR1 SGHRS, CDR2 YFSETQ. In DNA form, the CDR3 reads TGCGCCAGCAGCTTGGGGGACCCCTCCTACGAGCAGTACTTC. The encoded protein is CASSLGDPSYEQYF.

With respect to this clone: Other DNA sequences of this sample code for an identical CDR3. The chain links TRBV28 to TRBJ2-7; D tentatively fits TRBD1 or TRBD2 (5 bases each). Trimming stripped 2 bases from V and 2 bases from J, with 7 bases between. The CDR3 covers 13 residues. Germline V lookup: CDR1 MDHEN, CDR2 SYDVKM. CDR3 DNA sequence: TGTGCCAGCAGTTTAGGGGGAACCTACGAGCAGTACTTC. Encoded protein: CASSLGGTYEQYF.

Notes on this clone: Since a far larger clone is one base different, this is likely a read error. The rearrangement uses TRBV30 and TRBJ2-2; weak D call: TRBD2 (5 bases). CDR3 size: 14 residues. Germline V gene data show CDR1 as GTSNPN and CDR2 as SVGIG (reference sequence). DNA of the CDR3: TGTGCCTGGAGTGTGAGGCGGAACACCGGGGAGCTGCTTTTT. Its translation is CAWSVRRNTGELLF. Variable domain in full (rest from reference TRBV30 and TRBJ2-2): SQTIHQWPATLVQPVGSPLSLECTVEGTSNPNLYWYRQAAGRGLQLLFYSVGIGQISSEVPQNLSASRPQDRQFILSSKKLLLSDSGFYLCAWSVRRNTGELLFGEGSRLTVL.

The chain has TRBV7-8 and TRBJ2-3; D is undetermined. The CDR3 loop spans 13 amino acids. Germline V gene lookup returns CDR1 SGHVS and CDR2 FQNEAQ. The V end lost 2 bases, the J end lost 6 bases, and 9 bases lay between the germline ends. The CDR3 is CASSLNEWDTQYF. CDR3 DNA sequence: TGTGCCAGCAGCTTAAACGAGTGGGATACGCAGTATTTT.

V is TRBV5-1 and J is TRBJ2-6, with 7 bases fitting TRBD2. CDR3 length equals 18 residues. The J segment lost 3 bases and the V segment lost 6 bases, leaving 15 bases of the junction unmatched. CDR1 is SGHRS and CDR2 is YFSETQ in the germline V gene. CDR3 in amino acids: CASTPLGGMGFGANVLTF. The CDR3 DNA reads as TGCGCCAGCACCCCTTTGGGGGGGATGGGCTTTGGGGCCAACGTCCTGACTTTC.

This clone was observed once. V usage is TRBV10-3 and J usage is TRBJ1-1; 7 bases are a match to TRBD1. The CDR3 is made up of 13 amino acids. Losses at the gene ends were 10 bases for V and 1 base for J; bases not matched to a gene: 6. The germline V gene has CDR1 ENHRY and CDR2 SYGVKD. As DNA, the CDR3 is TGTGCCACCCACCGGGACAGGAACACTGAAGCTTTCTTT. Its translation is CATHRDRNTEAFF.

The gene calls are TRBV28 and TRBJ1-1; D remains ambiguous. The CDR3 contains 12 residues. CDR1 and CDR2 (germline): MDHEN, SYDVKM. Trimming removed 8 bases at V and 6 bases at J, with 13 bases between. The CDR3 DNA reads TGTGCCAGCGATAAAGACACGTCTGAAGCTTTCTTT. Translated, it gives CASDKDTSEAFF.

The chain combines TRBV7-3 with TRBJ1-2; 8 bases are shared with TRBD1. This CDR3 is built from 15 residues. Germline values: CDR1 SGHTA, CDR2 FQGTGA. V was clipped by 1 base and J by 8 bases; unmatched bases: 9. DNA of the CDR3: TGTGCCAGCAGCTTAAGCGGACAGGGTAGGGGCGGCTACACCTTC. Its protein product is CASSLSGQGRGGYTF.

The rearrangement joins TRBV28 to TRBJ1-1, with D possibly matching TRBD1 (5 bases). The CDR3 is 12 residues long. Per the germline V gene, CDR1 is MDHEN and CDR2 is SYDVKM. V was shortened by 7 bases and J by 11 bases, with 17 bases between the two germline ends. The CDR3 loop is CASKSDKLVAFF. CDR3 coding DNA: TGTGCCAGCAAATCGGACAAATTGGTGGCTTTCTTT.

The chain employs TRBV5-1 and TRBJ2-2; 13 bases align to TRBD2. CDR1 is SGHRS and CDR2 is YFSETQ in the germline V gene. There are 19 residues in the CDR3. After removal of 0 bases from V and 4 bases from J, the junction contained 9 bases not matched to a gene. Here the CDR3 DNA reads TGCGCCAGCAGCTTGGGGACTAGCGGGAGAGGTTATCCCACCGGGGAGCTGTTTTTT. It translates to CASSLGTSGRGYPTGELFF.

This clone was observed many times. V usage is TRBV7-2 and J usage is TRBJ2-7; D ambiguous. Trimming stripped 0 bases from V and 0 bases from J, with 6 bases between. Germline V CDR1 and CDR2: SGHTA, FQGNSA. CDR3 length: 14 amino acids. The CDR3: CASSLAGFSYEQYF. CDR3 nucleotides: TGTGCCAGCAGCTTAGCAGGGTTCTCCTACGAGCAGTACTTC.